Below are 22 T cell receptor beta chains sequenced from a single sample in a study of blood T cell repertoires in COVID-19. Profiled with immunoSEQ multiplex PCR; TCRdb holds only in-frame clones, not every one. The table shows 45,000 to 65,000 clones, with just under 80% occurring only once. The source material was peripheral blood. Every receptor here comes from a human donor in a cohort sampled during active COVID-19.

This clone has a handful of counts. This chain uses TRBV5-8 with TRBJ2-1, with D unclear. The V gene lost 6 bases and the J gene lost 4 bases, with 11 bases spanning the gap. CDR3 length equals 13 residues. CDR1 is SGHTS and CDR2 is YDEGEE in the germline V gene. In DNA form, the CDR3 reads TGTGCCAGCAACAACCTAGAGTACAATGAGCAGTTCTTC. Protein sequence: CASNNLEYNEQFF.

V is TRBV5-4 and J is TRBJ2-3; D is uncertain. CDR3 length: 12 amino acids. Per germline, CDR1 SGHNT and CDR2 YYREEE (reference sequence). V dropped 1 base and J dropped 5 bases, with 5 bases sitting between them. In DNA, the CDR3 is TGTGCCAGCAGCTTGAACGGAGATACGCAGTATTTT. Its protein product is CASSLNGDTQYF.

In this sample, this clone turned up once. V usage is TRBV15 and J usage is TRBJ1-1; D may be TRBD1 (5 bases). The V gene lost 4 bases and the J gene lost 3 bases, with 9 bases spanning the gap. Per germline, CDR1 LNHNV and CDR2 YYDKDF (reference sequence). The CDR3 length is 13 residues. This chain's CDR3 is CATSTDIDTEAFF. CDR3 DNA sequence: TGTGCCACCAGCACGGACATTGACACTGAAGCTTTCTTT.

The rearrangement uses TRBV11-2 and TRBJ1-1; tentatively, D is TRBD1 (6 bases). The CDR3 loop spans 13 amino acids. Germline CDR1 and CDR2: SGHAT and FQNNGV. The V end lost 3 bases, the J end lost 6 bases, and 11 bases lay between the germline ends. CDR3 sequence reads: CASSFSGTPEAFF. CDR3 DNA: TGTGCCAGCAGCTTTTCAGGGACACCTGAAGCTTTCTTT.

J is TRBJ1-5 and V is TRBV27; the D is unclear. V was pared by 5 bases and J by 5 bases, with 10 bases between. CDR1 and CDR2 (germline): MNHEY, SMNVEV (reference sequence). The CDR3 contains 13 residues. CDR3 residues: CASSPKTHQPQHF. Here the CDR3 DNA reads TGTGCCAGCAGTCCTAAGACTCATCAGCCCCAGCATTTT.

The chain carries TRBV10-3 and TRBJ2-1, with 7 bases lining up with TRBD1. Trimming took 6 bases from V and 13 from J; bases not matched to a gene: 15. CDR1 and CDR2 (germline): ENHRY, SYGVKD. The CDR3 contains 14 residues. The CDR3 DNA is TGTGCCATCAGCCCGACAGGGCCTATTTCTATACAGTTCTTC. Its translation: CAISPTGPISIQFF.

This sequence joins TRBV2 and TRBJ1-1; 9 positions agree with TRBD1. This CDR3 contains 13 residues. Germline CDR1 and CDR2: SNHLY and FYNNEI. V gave up 6 bases and J gave up 6 bases; unmatched junction bases: 5. The CDR3 DNA sequence: TGTGCCAGCAGACGGACAGGGGACTCTGAAGCTTTCTTT. It is translated as CASRRTGDSEAFF. Variable domain in full (rest from reference TRBV2 and TRBJ1-1): EPEVTQTPSHQVTQMGQEVILRCVPISNHLYFYWYRQILGQKVEFLVSFYNNEISEKSEIFDDQFSVERPDGSNFTLKIRSTKLEDSAMYFCASRRTGDSEAFFGQGTRLTVV.

The chain employs TRBV7-8 and TRBJ2-3; no firm D call. Germline V gene data show CDR1 as SGHVS and CDR2 as FQNEAQ. The CDR3 is 14 amino acids. Deletions cut 6 bases from V and 1 base from J, with 11 bases between. This CDR3 reads CASRGRQGTDTQYF. The CDR3 DNA follows: TGTGCCAGCAGGGGCCGGCAGGGCACAGATACGCAGTATTTT.

This clone was seen only a few times. The rearrangement uses TRBV28 and TRBJ1-1, with 8 bases that match TRBD1. The germline V gene has CDR1 MDHEN and CDR2 SYDVKM. There are 17 residues in the CDR3. V shed 3 bases and J 0 bases; nucleotides not matched to a gene: 9. CDR3 in amino acids: CASSLIGQGYMNTEAFF. In DNA form, the CDR3 reads TGTGCCAGCAGTTTGATTGGACAGGGATACATGAACACTGAAGCTTTCTTT.

This chain uses TRBV9 with TRBJ1-5; TRBD1 aligns across 9 bases. Germline CDR1 SGDLS, CDR2 YYNGEE. The CDR3 length is 14 residues. V shed 5 bases and J 7 bases; nucleotides not matched to a gene: 7. The CDR3 nucleotides are TGTGCCAGCAGTTCAACAGGGGGCTCACAGCCCCAGCATTTT. Its protein is CASSSTGGSQPQHF.

The J gene is TRBJ2-1, the V gene TRBV28; TRBD1 might be the D (7 bases). The CDR3 totals 15 residues. V lost 6 bases and J lost 3, with 15 bases in between. In germline, CDR1 is MDHEN, CDR2 SYDVKM. CDR3 in DNA: TGTGCCAGCAGCGGAGGGGGCTCCAACTACAATGAGCAGTTCTTC. Amino acids: CASSGGGSNYNEQFF.

This clone was counted a single time. This chain links TRBV6-5 with TRBJ2-7, with a weak D call TRBD2 (5 bases). This CDR3 spans 13 amino acids. CDR1 is MNHEY, CDR2 SVGAGI, per germline. V lost 11 bases to trimming and J lost 1 base, with 15 bases between them. CDR3 loop: CAFQEGGSYEQYF. In DNA, the CDR3 is TGTGCCTTCCAAGAGGGTGGATCCTACGAGCAGTACTTC.

The rearrangement uses TRBV2 and TRBJ2-3; 13 bases map to TRBD2. The CDR3 is 14 amino acids. The V gene's germline CDR1 is SNHLY and CDR2 FYNNEI. V gave up 7 bases and J gave up 3 bases; unmatched junction bases: 1. The CDR3: CASKGLAGTDTQYF. DNA of the CDR3: TGTGCCAGCAAGGGACTAGCGGGGACAGATACGCAGTATTTT.

The J gene is TRBJ1-2, the V gene TRBV5-4; 8 nucleotides match TRBD1. This CDR3 has 16 amino acids. The trim removed 3 bases at V and 4 bases at J, leaving 11 bases unmatched. Germline V gene sequence: CDR1 SGHNT, CDR2 YYREEE (reference sequence). In DNA form, the CDR3 reads TGTGCCAGCAGCTCCGCTATGGGGACAGGCCCCTATGGCTACACCTTC. Protein: CASSSAMGTGPYGYTF. The full variable domain, rest sourced from reference TRBV5-4 and TRBJ1-2, is ETGVTQSPTHLIKTRGQQVTLRCSSQSGHNTVSWYQQALGQGPQFIFQYYREEENGRGNFPPRFSGLQFPNYSSELNVNALELDDSALYLCASSSAMGTGPYGYTFGSGTRLTVV.

This clone came up once. The V gene is TRBV4-2, the J gene TRBJ2-1; 11 positions agree with TRBD2. CDR1 and CDR2 (germline): LGHNA, YNFKEQ. This CDR3 spans 16 amino acids. Trimming removed 0 bases from V and 3 bases from J; junction bases left unmatched: 1. Here the CDR3 DNA reads TGTGCCAGCAGCCAAGACCTAGCGGGGGGCTACAATGAGCAGTTCTTC. It translates to CASSQDLAGGYNEQFF.

The V and J genes are TRBV28 and TRBJ2-5; a possible D gene is TRBD2 (5 bases). This CDR3 has 13 residues. The germline V gene encodes CDR1 MDHEN and CDR2 SYDVKM. Trimming pared 3 bases from V and 7 bases from J, leaving 12 bases between. This CDR3 reads CASSLAPRGTQYF. As DNA, the CDR3 is TGTGCCAGCAGTTTGGCCCCTCGGGGGACCCAGTACTTC.

The sample holds one count of this clone. The genes are TRBV9 and TRBJ2-7; 10 bases are a match to TRBD2. The CDR3 extends over 15 amino acids. The J segment lost 3 bases and the V segment lost 0 bases, leaving 3 bases of the junction unmatched. Germline V gives CDR1 SGDLS, CDR2 YYNGEE. CDR3 DNA: TGTGCCAGCAGCGTAGCACTAGCGGGAATCTACGAGCAGTACTTC. It codes for CASSVALAGIYEQYF.

This clone was picked up one time. The chain links TRBV5-1 to TRBJ2-1; possible D gene TRBD2, 5 bases. Germline V gene sequence: CDR1 SGHRS, CDR2 YFSETQ. With 3 bases removed from V and 4 bases from J, the gap between germline ends came to 17 bases. The CDR3 length is 16 residues. CDR3 residues: CASSSPAGGLYNEQFF. CDR3 DNA sequence: TGCGCCAGCAGCTCTCCGGCGGGTGGGCTTTACAATGAGCAGTTCTTC.

The CDR3 bases are TGTGCCACCAGTGACCCGCCTAGCGGCGAGCAGTACTTC. Translated: CATSDPPSGEQYF. This sequence joins TRBV24-1 and TRBJ2-7; the match to TRBD2 covers 7 bases. V dropped 4 bases and J dropped 6; count of bases not matched to a gene: 5. The germline V gene encodes CDR1 KGHDR and CDR2 SFDVKD. The CDR3 loop spans 13 amino acids.

This sequence joins TRBV27 and TRBJ2-7; the match to TRBD1 covers 7 bases. V was pared by 6 bases and J by 4 bases, with 6 bases of the junction left unmatched. The CDR3 has 13 amino acids. Germline loops: CDR1 MNHEY, CDR2 SMNVEV (reference sequence). The chain's CDR3 is CASSLDRRYEQYF. CDR3 bases: TGTGCCAGCAGCCTGGACAGGCGGTACGAGCAGTACTTC.

J is TRBJ1-6 and V is TRBV19; a possible D gene is TRBD1 (5 bases). Trimming removed 7 bases from V and 8 bases from J, with 15 bases in between. Germline assignment: CDR1 LNHDA and CDR2 SQIVND (reference sequence). The CDR3 has 14 amino acids. CDR3 in amino acids: CASTARGGDSPLHF. The CDR3 coding sequence is TGTGCCAGTACCGCCCGGGGGGGGGATTCACCCCTCCACTTT. The variable domain in full, completed from reference TRBV19 and TRBJ1-6, reads DGGITQSPKYLFRKEGQNVTLSCEQNLNHDAMYWYRQDPGQGLRLIYYSQIVNDFQKGDIAEGYSVSREKKESFPLTVTSAQKNPTAFYLCASTARGGDSPLHFGNGTRLTVT.

The V gene is TRBV2, the J gene TRBJ2-5; the match to TRBD1 covers 8 bases. The CDR3 consists of 14 residues. Germline lookup yields CDR1 SNHLY and CDR2 FYNNEI. Trimming took 4 bases from V and 5 from J; bases not matched to a gene: 6. The CDR3 sequence: CASSGTGNGETQYF. DNA of the CDR3: TGTGCCAGCAGTGGGACAGGGAATGGGGAGACCCAGTACTTC. The whole variable domain, filled in from reference TRBV2 and TRBJ2-5, reads EPEVTQTPSHQVTQMGQEVILRCVPISNHLYFYWYRQILGQKVEFLVSFYNNEISEKSEIFDDQFSVERPDGSNFTLKIRSTKLEDSAMYFCASSGTGNGETQYFGPGTRLLVL.